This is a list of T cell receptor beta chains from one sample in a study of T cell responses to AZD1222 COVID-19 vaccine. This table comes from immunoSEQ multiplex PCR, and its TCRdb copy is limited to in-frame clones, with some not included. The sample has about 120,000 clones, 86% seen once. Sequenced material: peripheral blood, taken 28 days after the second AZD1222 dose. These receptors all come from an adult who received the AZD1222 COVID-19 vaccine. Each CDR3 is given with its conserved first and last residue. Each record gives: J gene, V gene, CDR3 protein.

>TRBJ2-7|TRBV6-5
CASSRQGPFYEQYF
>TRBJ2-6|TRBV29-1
CSVANLSGANVLTF
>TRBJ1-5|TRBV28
CASSEGADQPQHF
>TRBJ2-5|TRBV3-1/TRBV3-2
CASSQLGRRGETQYF
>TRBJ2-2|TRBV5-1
CASSRDGAHFNTGELFF
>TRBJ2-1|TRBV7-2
CASSLASGYNEQFF
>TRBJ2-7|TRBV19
CASSGDSYEQYF
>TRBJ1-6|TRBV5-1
CASSLQGSTPLHF
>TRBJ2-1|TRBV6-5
CASSYYSGGYYNEQFF
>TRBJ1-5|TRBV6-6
CASSYPTGQSNQPQHF
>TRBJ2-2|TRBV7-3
CASSSNQGGSGELFF
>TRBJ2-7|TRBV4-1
CASSQGLAGEVDYEQYF
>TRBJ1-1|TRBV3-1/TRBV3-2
CASSQGVVNTEAFF
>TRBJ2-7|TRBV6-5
CASSYSSGGPYEQYF
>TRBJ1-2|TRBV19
CASSMDRGRLYGYTF
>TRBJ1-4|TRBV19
CASSKTLATNEKLFF
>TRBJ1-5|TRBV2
CASSELRANNQPQHF
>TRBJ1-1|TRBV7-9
CASSLARAGGTEAFF
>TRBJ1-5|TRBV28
CASTLPRVNNQPQHF
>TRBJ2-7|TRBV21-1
CASSKQGQARLYF